This T cell receptor (beta chain) comes out of a study of cytomegalovirus exposure and HLA in healthy donors. 13 Jbeta primers and 60 Vbeta primers were used for the PCR. Sequenced by immunoSEQ multiplex PCR; TCRdb stores in-frame clones only, minus some. The table includes 200,000 to 300,000 clones, around 83% detected once. This CDR3 spans 15 amino acids. From germline, CDR1 is SNHLY and CDR2 FYNNEI. V was cut by 4 bases and J by 2 bases, with 14 bases left in between. As regards this clone: Antigen: not known.

Points from the study as a whole: About 87% or about 30% of the time was how often most TCR beta V segments were productive, according to an earlier analysis. TCR beta chain V- and J-gene trimming was linked, in a later analysis, to a missense variant in DCLRE1C. Some V segments, including TRBV6-2 and TRBV6-3, were excluded as indistinguishable. HLA alleles were associated with 16,951 TCR beta sequences in a later analysis at 0.05 false discovery rate.

The J gene is TRBJ1-1, the V gene TRBV2; the D gene is possibly TRBD1 (5 bases). The origin of this receptor is a girl aged 2 to 9 in good health and CMV-seronegative. The source material was PBMCs. The CDR3: CASSVVGHQNTEAFF. CDR3 coding DNA: TGTGCCAGCAGTGTGGTCGGACACCAAAACACTGAAGCTTTCTTT. The complete variable domain, with remaining parts taken from reference TRBV2 and TRBJ1-1, reads EPEVTQTPSHQVTQMGQEVILRCVPISNHLYFYWYRQILGQKVEFLVSFYNNEISEKSEIFDDQFSVERPDGSNFTLKIRSTKLEDSAMYFCASSVVGHQNTEAFFGQGTRLTVV.